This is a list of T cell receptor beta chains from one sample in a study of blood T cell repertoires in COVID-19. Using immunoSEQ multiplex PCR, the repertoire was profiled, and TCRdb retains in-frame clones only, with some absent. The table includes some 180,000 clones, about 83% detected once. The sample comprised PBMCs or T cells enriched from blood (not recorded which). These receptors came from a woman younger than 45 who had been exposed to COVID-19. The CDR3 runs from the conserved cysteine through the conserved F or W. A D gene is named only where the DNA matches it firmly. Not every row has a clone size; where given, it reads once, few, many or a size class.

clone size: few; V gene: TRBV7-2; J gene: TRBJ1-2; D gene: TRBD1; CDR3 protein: CASSLNRDSYGYTF; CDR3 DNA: TGTGCCAGCAGCTTGAACCGGGACAGCTATGGCTACACCTTC
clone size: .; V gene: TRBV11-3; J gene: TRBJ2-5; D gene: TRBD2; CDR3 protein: CASSPHGGSQGFQKTQYF; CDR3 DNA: TGTGCCAGCAGCCCCCACGGGGGGAGCCAGGGCTTCCAAAAGACCCAGTACTTC
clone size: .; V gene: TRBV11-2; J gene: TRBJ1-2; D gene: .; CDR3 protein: CATTYRVDYGYTF; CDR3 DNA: TGTGCCACGACATACAGGGTGGACTATGGCTACACCTTC
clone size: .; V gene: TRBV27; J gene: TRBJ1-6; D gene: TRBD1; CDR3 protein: CASSWTGGSPLHF; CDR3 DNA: TGTGCCAGCAGCTGGACAGGCGGCTCACCCCTCCACTTT
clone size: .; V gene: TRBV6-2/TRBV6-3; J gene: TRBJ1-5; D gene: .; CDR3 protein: CASSYSKGGFGSGSNQPQHF; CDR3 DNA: TGTGCCAGCAGTTACTCGAAAGGTGGTTTTGGTTCGGGAAGCAATCAGCCCCAGCATTTT
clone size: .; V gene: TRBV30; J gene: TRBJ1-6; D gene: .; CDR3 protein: CAHEKGSSPLHF; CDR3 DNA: TGTGCCCATGAAAAGGGGTCTTCACCCCTCCACTTT
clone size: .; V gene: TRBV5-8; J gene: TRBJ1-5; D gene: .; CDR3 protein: CASSPRSNQPQHF; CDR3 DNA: TGTGCCAGCAGCCCCCGTAGCAATCAGCCCCAGCATTTT
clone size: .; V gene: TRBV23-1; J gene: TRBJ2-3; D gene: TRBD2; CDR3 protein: CASSLLRVWRGGPDTQYF; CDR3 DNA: TGCGCCAGCAGTCTCCTCCGGGTTTGGCGGGGGGGCCCAGATACGCAGTATTTT
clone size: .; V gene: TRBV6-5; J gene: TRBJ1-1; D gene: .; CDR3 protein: CASSYSAGVEAFF; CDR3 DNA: TGTGCCAGCAGTTACTCCGCAGGCGTTGAAGCTTTCTTT
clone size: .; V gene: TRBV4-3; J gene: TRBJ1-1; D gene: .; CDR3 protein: CASSQAQGRNTEAFF; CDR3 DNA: TGCGCCAGCAGCCAAGCACAGGGAAGGAACACTGAAGCTTTCTTT
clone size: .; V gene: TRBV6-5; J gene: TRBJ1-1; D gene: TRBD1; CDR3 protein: CASSITGGQGAFF; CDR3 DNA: TGTGCCAGCAGTATAACAGGGGGCCAGGGGGCTTTCTTT
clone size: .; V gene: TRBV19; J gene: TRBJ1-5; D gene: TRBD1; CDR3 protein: CASSQGARSNQPQHF; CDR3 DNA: TGTGCCAGTAGCCAGGGGGCGCGGAGCAATCAGCCCCAGCATTTT
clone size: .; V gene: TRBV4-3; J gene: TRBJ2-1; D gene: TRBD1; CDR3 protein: CASSQKGAGGQSNEQFF; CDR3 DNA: TGCGCCAGCAGCCAAAAAGGGGCAGGGGGCCAATCGAATGAGCAGTTCTTC
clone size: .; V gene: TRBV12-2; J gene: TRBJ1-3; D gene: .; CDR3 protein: CASRLAGGQGNTIYF; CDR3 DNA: TGTGCAAGTCGCTTAGCGGGGGGGCAAGGAAACACCATATATTTT
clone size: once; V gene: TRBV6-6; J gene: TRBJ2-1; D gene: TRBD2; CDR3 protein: CASTLPGRGGSSEQFF; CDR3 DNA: TGTGCCAGCACTTTACCAGGGCGGGGGGGCTCTAGTGAGCAGTTCTTC
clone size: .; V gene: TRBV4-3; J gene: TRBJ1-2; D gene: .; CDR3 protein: CASSQEGVYGYTF; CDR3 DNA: TGCGCCAGCAGCCAAGAAGGGGTCTATGGCTACACTTTC
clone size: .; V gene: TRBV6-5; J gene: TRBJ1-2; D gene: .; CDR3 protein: CASSYKWREYGYTF; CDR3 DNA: TGTGCCAGCAGTTACAAGTGGAGGGAGTATGGCTACACCTTC
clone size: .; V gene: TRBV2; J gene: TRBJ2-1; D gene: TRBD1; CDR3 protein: CASYFQGAWNEQFF; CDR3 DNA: TGTGCCAGCTATTTTCAGGGGGCGTGGAATGAGCAGTTCTTC
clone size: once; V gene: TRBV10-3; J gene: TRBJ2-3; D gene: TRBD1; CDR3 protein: CAISPGQGRTDTQYF; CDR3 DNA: TGTGCCATAAGCCCGGGACAGGGAAGAACAGATACGCAGTATTTT
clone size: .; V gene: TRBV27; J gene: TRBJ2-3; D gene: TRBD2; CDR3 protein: CASSFGGGTDTQYF; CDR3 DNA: TGTGCCAGCAGTTTTGGCGGGGGAACAGATACGCAGTATTTT
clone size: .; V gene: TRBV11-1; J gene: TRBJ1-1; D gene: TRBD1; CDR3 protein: CASSWDRAASGTEAFF; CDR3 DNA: TGTGCCAGCAGCTGGGACAGGGCCGCATCCGGGACTGAAGCTTTCTTT
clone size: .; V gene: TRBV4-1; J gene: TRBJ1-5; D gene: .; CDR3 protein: CASSLYRGDSLNQPQHF; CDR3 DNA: TGCGCCAGCAGCCTATATCGCGGCGACAGTCTAAATCAGCCCCAGCATTTT
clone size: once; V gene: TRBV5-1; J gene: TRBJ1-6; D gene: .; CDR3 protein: CASSLSGASGSPLHF; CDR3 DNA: TGCGCCAGCAGCTTGTCAGGGGCCTCTGGTTCACCCCTCCACTTT
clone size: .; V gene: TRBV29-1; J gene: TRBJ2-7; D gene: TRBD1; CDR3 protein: CSVLQGDSSYEQYF; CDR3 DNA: TGCAGCGTCTTACAGGGGGATTCCTCCTACGAGCAGTACTTC
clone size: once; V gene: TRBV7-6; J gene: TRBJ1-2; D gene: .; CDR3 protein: CASSPPTRGGYTF; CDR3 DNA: TGTGCCAGCAGCCCCCCCACTAGAGGAGGCTACACCTTC
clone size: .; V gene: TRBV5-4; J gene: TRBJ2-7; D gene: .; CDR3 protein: CASSSILGTYEQYF; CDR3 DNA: TGTGCCAGCAGCTCGATACTAGGGACCTACGAGCAGTACTTC
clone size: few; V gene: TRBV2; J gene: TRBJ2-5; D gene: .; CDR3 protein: CASSETTVQETQYF; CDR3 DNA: TGTGCCAGCAGTGAAACGACAGTTCAAGAGACCCAGTACTTC
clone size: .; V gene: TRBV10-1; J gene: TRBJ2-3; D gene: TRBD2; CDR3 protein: CASSLHPAGGDTQYF; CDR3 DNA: TGCGCCAGCAGTCTACATCCTGCGGGAGGAGATACGCAGTATTTT
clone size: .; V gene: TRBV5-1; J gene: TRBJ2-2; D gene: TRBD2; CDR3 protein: CASSLAGTSSPGELFF; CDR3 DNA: TGCGCCAGCAGCTTGGCCGGGACTAGTAGTCCCGGGGAGCTGTTTTTT
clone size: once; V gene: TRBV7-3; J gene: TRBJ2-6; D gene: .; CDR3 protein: CASSLSSSDTGANVLTF; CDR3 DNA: TGTGCCAGCAGCTTAAGTTCGTCGGACACCGGGGCCAACGTCCTGACTTTC
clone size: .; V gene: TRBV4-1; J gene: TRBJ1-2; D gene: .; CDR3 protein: CASSQDAPYGYTF; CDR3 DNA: TGCGCCAGCAGCCAAGACGCGCCCTATGGCTACACCTTC
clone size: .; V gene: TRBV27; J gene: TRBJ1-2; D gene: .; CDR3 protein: CASSLRAPEGYGYTF; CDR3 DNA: TGTGCCAGCAGTTTAAGGGCGCCCGAGGGCTATGGCTACACCTTC
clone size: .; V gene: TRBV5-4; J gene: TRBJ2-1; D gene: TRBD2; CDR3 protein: CASSLFSGAYNEQFF; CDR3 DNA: TGTGCCAGCAGCTTGTTTAGCGGGGCATACAATGAGCAGTTCTTC
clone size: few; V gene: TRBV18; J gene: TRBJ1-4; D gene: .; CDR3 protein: CASSSTGMKEKLFF; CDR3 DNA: TGTGCCAGCTCATCCACAGGAATGAAAGAAAAACTGTTTTTT
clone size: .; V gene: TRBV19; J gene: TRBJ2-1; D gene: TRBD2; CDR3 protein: CASSISPLAGVEQFF; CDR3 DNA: TGTGCCAGTAGTATTTCACCCCTAGCGGGGGTTGAGCAGTTCTTC
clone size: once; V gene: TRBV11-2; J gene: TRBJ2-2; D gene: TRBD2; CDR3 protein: CARGAGAGGPGELFF; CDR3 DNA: TGTGCCCGCGGCGCCGGGGCGGGGGGGCCCGGGGAGCTGTTTTTT
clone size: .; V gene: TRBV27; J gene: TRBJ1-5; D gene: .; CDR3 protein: CASSLGGSNQPQHF; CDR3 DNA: TGTGCCAGCAGTTTAGGCGGCAGTAATCAGCCCCAGCATTTT
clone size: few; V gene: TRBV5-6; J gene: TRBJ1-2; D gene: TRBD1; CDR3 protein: CASSPPGQGWGYTF; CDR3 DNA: TGTGCCAGCAGCCCTCCGGGACAGGGTTGGGGCTACACCTTC
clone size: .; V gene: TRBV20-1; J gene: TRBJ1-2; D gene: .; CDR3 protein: CSARDRYGYTF; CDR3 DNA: TGCAGTGCTAGAGATCGGTATGGCTACACCTTC
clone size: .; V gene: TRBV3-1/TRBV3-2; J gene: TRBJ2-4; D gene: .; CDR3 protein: CASSQDLFVAKNIQYF; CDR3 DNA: TGTGCCAGCAGCCAAGATCTGTTTGTAGCCAAAAACATTCAGTACTTC
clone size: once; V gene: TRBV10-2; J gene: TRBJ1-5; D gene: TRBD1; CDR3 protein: CASSGRGQSNQPQHF; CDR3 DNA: TGCGCCAGTTCTGGGCGGGGACAGAGCAATCAGCCCCAGCATTTT
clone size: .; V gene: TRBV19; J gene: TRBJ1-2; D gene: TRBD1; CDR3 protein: CASSSQGMVDGYTF; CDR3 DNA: TGTGCCAGTAGTTCACAGGGGATGGTGGATGGCTACACCTTC
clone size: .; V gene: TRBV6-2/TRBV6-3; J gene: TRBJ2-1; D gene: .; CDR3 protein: CASSYGSVYNEQFF; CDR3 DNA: TGTGCCAGCAGTTACGGGAGCGTGTACAATGAGCAGTTCTTC
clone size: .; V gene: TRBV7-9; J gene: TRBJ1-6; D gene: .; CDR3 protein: CASSLVGMNSPLHF; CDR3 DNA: TGTGCCAGCAGCTTGGTGGGCATGAATTCACCCCTCCACTTT
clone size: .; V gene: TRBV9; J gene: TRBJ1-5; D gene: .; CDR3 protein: CASSVAGEQPQHF; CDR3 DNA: TGTGCCAGCAGCGTAGCGGGGGAACAGCCCCAGCATTTT
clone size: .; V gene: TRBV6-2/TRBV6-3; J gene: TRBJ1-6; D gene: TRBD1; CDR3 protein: CASSFSGTAYNSPLHF; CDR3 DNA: TGTGCCAGCAGCTTTTCCGGGACAGCGTATAATTCACCCCTCCACTTT